These 32 T cell receptor beta chains share one sample of origin, sequenced in a study of cytotoxic CD8 clonotypes in ibrutinib-treated CLL. Sequenced by immunoSEQ multiplex PCR; TCRdb stores in-frame clones only, minus some. The sample lists almost 250,000 clones; less than 75% were seen once. Sequenced here: PBMCs, sampled after 24 months of ibrutinib treatment. The receptors originated from a human donor with chronic lymphocytic leukemia.

The chain employs TRBV6-5 and TRBJ1-2; 7 bases match TRBD1. The CDR3 is made up of 11 amino acids. Germline trimming cut 6 bases from V and 10 bases from J; bases unmatched to any gene: 5. The germline V gene has CDR1 MNHEY and CDR2 SVGAGI. CDR3 DNA: TGTGCCAGCAGCCCACAGGGGTACTACACCTTC. This gives the protein CASSPQGYYTF.

This chain links TRBV4-3 with TRBJ2-2, with D possibly being TRBD1 (5 bases). CDR3 length: 15 amino acids. V lost 4 bases and J lost 4, with 13 bases in between. Germline CDR1 LGHNA, CDR2 YSLEER. CDR3 region: CASSLARGFTGELFF. DNA of the CDR3: TGCGCCAGCAGCCTAGCAAGGGGATTCACCGGGGAGCTGTTTTTT.

This clone has a single count. This chain joins TRBV2 and TRBJ2-4; D perhaps matches TRBD1 (5 bases). The germline V and J ends were trimmed by 7 bases and 8 bases, with 12 bases remaining between them. The CDR3 consists of 12 residues. CDR1 is SNHLY, CDR2 FYNNEI, per germline. CDR3 bases: TGTGCCAGCATCGGCAGGGTTGACATTCAGTACTTC. Translation gives CASIGRVDIQYF.

The chain has TRBV6-5 and TRBJ2-7; D is possibly TRBD2 (5 bases). This CDR3 region has 14 residues. CDR1 and CDR2 from the germline V gene are MNHEY and SVGAGI. The V end lost 2 bases, the J end lost 0 bases, and 8 bases lay between the germline ends. The CDR3 region is CASSYVGISYEQYF. The CDR3 DNA is TGTGCCAGCAGTTACGTCGGGATCTCCTACGAGCAGTACTTC.

The chain uses TRBV19 and TRBJ1-1, with 9 bases identical to TRBD1. The germline CDR1 and CDR2 sequences are LNHDA and SQIVND (reference sequence). The CDR3 runs to 16 residues. The V segment lost 5 bases and the J segment 1 base; nucleotides outside the gene matches: 8. CDR3 residues: CASSLSGTGKNTEAFF. In DNA form, the CDR3 reads TGTGCCAGTAGTCTTTCCGGGACAGGGAAGAACACTGAAGCTTTCTTT.

This chain connects TRBV28 to TRBJ1-5; the D gene is possibly TRBD1 (6 bases). The V and J ends lost 2 bases and 6 bases respectively, with 11 bases between them. Looked up from germline, CDR1 is MDHEN and CDR2 is SYDVKM. The CDR3 is 14 amino acids. CDR3 in amino acids: CASSLEQGIQPQHF. The CDR3 DNA sequence: TGTGCCAGCAGTTTAGAGCAGGGGATTCAGCCCCAGCATTTT.

The V and J genes are TRBV11-3 and TRBJ2-1, with TRBD2 matching over 12 bases. V lost 6 bases and J lost 9; bases outside the gene matches: 12. CDR1 SGHNT and CDR2 YENEEA come from the germline V gene. The CDR3 contains 16 residues. CDR3 coding DNA: TGTGCCAGCAGTCACGGGACTAGCGGGTCGGACGGTGAGCAGTTCTTC. It specifies CASSHGTSGSDGEQFF.

The J gene is TRBJ2-7, the V gene TRBV5-1; 8 bases map to TRBD2. The CDR3 loop spans 15 amino acids. V lost 0 bases, J lost 3 bases, and 5 bases stayed unmatched. Germline V gives CDR1 SGHRS, CDR2 YFSETQ. The CDR3 DNA reads TGCGCCAGCAGCTTGGTGGCTAGCGGGTTCTACGAGCAGTACTTC. Amino acids: CASSLVASGFYEQYF.

The V and J genes are TRBV6-6 and TRBJ1-2, with TRBD1 as a possible D gene (6 bases). The CDR3 contains 15 residues. V was pared by 6 bases and J by 2 bases, with 16 bases between. Germline V gene data show CDR1 as MNHNY and CDR2 as SVGAGI (reference sequence). CDR3 sequence: CASSRAWDINYGYTF. The CDR3, as DNA: TGTGCCAGCAGCCGGGCTTGGGACATAAACTATGGCTACACCTTC.

The gene calls are TRBV29-1 and TRBJ2-2, with D unresolved. CDR1 and CDR2 from the germline V gene are SQVTM and ANQGSEA. The CDR3 covers 14 residues. With 4 bases removed from V and 4 bases from J, the gap between germline ends came to 13 bases. DNA for the CDR3: TGCAGCGTTGGTACAGAACTTTTCACCGGGGAGCTGTTTTTT. This sequence encodes CSVGTELFTGELFF.

The chain recombines TRBV5-4 with TRBJ1-1; D not resolved. The CDR3 runs to 13 residues. Between the trimmed V and J ends, which lost 2 bases and 3 bases, there was a span of 8 bases. The germline V gene encodes CDR1 SGHNT and CDR2 YYREEE (reference sequence). CDR3 residues: CASSFGRDTEAFF. Written as DNA, the CDR3 is TGTGCCAGCAGCTTCGGGAGGGACACTGAAGCTTTCTTT.

This rearrangement joins TRBV7-6 to TRBJ2-7; 8 nucleotides line up with TRBD1. This CDR3 has 15 amino acids. Germline V CDR1 and CDR2: SGHVS, FNYEAQ. The V and J ends lost 5 bases and 2 bases, in that order; junction bases with no gene match: 8. The CDR3 coding sequence is TGTGCCAGCAGCATAGGACAGGGCCCGACCTACGAGCAGTACTTC. Translated, it gives CASSIGQGPTYEQYF.

The sample holds one count of this clone. The J gene is TRBJ2-3, the V gene TRBV7-2, with D unclear. Trimming removed 1 base at V and 6 bases at J, with 17 bases between. The CDR3 is 16 residues long. Per germline, CDR1 SGHTA and CDR2 FQGNSA. The DNA of the CDR3 is TGTGCCAGCAGCTTAGTGGCTGGGCCCGTCTCGGATACGCAGTATTTT. It codes for CASSLVAGPVSDTQYF. The full variable domain, its missing parts supplied by reference TRBV7-2 and TRBJ2-3, is GAGVSQSPSNKVTEKGKDVELRCDPISGHTALYWYRQSLGQGLEFLIYFQGNSAPDKSGLPSDRFSAERTGGSVSTLTIQRTQQEDSAVYLCASSLVAGPVSDTQYFGPGTRLTVL.

The chain links TRBV12-5 to TRBJ2-3; tentative D call: TRBD2 (5 bases). Germline V lookup: CDR1 LGHNT, CDR2 FRNRAP. Trimming cost V 6 bases and J 6 bases, with 10 bases left between them. This CDR3 spans 12 amino acids. The CDR3 spells CASGPPGDTQYF. The CDR3 DNA reads TGTGCTAGTGGCCCCCCGGGGGATACGCAGTATTTT. The variable domain in full, completed from reference TRBV12-5 and TRBJ2-3, reads DARVTQTPRHKVTEMGQEVTMRCQPILGHNTVFWYRQTMMQGLELLAYFRNRAPLDDSGMPKDRFSAEMPDATLATLKIQPSEPRDSAVYFCASGPPGDTQYFGPGTRLTVL.

The chain carries TRBV16 and TRBJ2-1; D is unresolved. The V end was cut by 1 base, the J end by 6 bases, with 7 bases between. From germline, CDR1 is KGHSY and CDR2 FQNENV. The CDR3 contains 13 residues. CDR3 bases: TGTGCCAGCAGCCAATTTAAGGTCAATGAGCAGTTCTTC. It yields the protein CASSQFKVNEQFF.

The chain couples TRBV28 to TRBJ2-3; no firm D call. Germline CDR1 reads MDHEN; CDR2 reads SYDVKM. The V end was cut by 3 bases, the J end by 7 bases, with 2 bases between. CDR3 length: 10 amino acids. The CDR3 region has the DNA TGTGCCAGCAGTTTCAATACGCAGTATTTT. Residues: CASSFNTQYF.

This clone is a singleton in its sample. This sequence joins TRBV27 and TRBJ2-7, with D possibly matching TRBD2 (6 bases). The ends were cut back, 6 bases at V and 5 bases at J, with 20 bases in the middle. The length of the CDR3 is 15 residues. Germline CDR1 MNHEY, CDR2 SMNVEV (reference sequence). The CDR3 is CASRSSGTPPNEQYF. The CDR3, as DNA: TGTGCCAGCAGATCCTCCGGGACTCCCCCTAACGAGCAGTACTTC.

V and J are TRBV7-8 and TRBJ1-4; D gene uncertain. The V end was cut by 5 bases, the J end by 3 bases, with 13 bases between. CDR1 SGHVS and CDR2 FQNEAQ come from the germline V gene. The CDR3 runs 15 residues. CDR3 sequence (DNA): TGTGCCAGCAGCCCCGGAGACCCTGCTAATGAAAAACTGTTTTTT. Translation gives CASSPGDPANEKLFF.

The V gene is TRBV5-4, the J gene TRBJ2-6, with D perhaps TRBD1 (6 bases). V gave up 4 bases and J gave up 1 base, with 9 bases separating them. CDR3 length equals 15 residues. Germline lookup yields CDR1 SGHNT and CDR2 YYREEE (reference sequence). DNA for the CDR3: TGTGCCAGCAGCCCGGACAGTTCTGGGGCCAACGTCCTGACTTTC. Translation gives CASSPDSSGANVLTF.

This clone was observed a handful of times. The CDR3 DNA reads as TGTGCCAGCAGGACAGGGGATCTAGCCAAAAACATTCAGTACTTC. Translating it yields CASRTGDLAKNIQYF. The J gene is TRBJ2-4, the V gene TRBV6-7, with 8 bases fitting TRBD1. TRBV6-7 is noted as an ORF with a role that remains uncertain. The CDR3 is made up of 15 amino acids. V lost 6 bases and J lost 0; bases outside the gene matches: 4.

V is TRBV16 and J is TRBJ1-1, with a weak D call TRBD1 (5 bases). In germline, CDR1 is KGHSY, CDR2 FQNENV. The length of the CDR3 is 12 residues. Trimming removed 6 bases from V and 5 bases from J, with 10 bases in between. Here the CDR3 DNA reads TGTGCCAGCAGTCGCGGGGGGACTGAAGCTTTCTTT. It specifies CASSRGGTEAFF.

The V gene is TRBV27, the J gene TRBJ2-7; 7 positions agree with TRBD1. This CDR3 spans 14 amino acids. Germline CDR1 and CDR2: MNHEY and SMNVEV (reference sequence). Unmatched junction bases numbered 10, after V lost 6 bases and J lost 5 bases. This chain's CDR3 is CASRGTATWNEQYF. The CDR3 region has the DNA TGTGCCAGCAGGGGGACAGCGACATGGAACGAGCAGTACTTC.

The chain joins TRBV18 to TRBJ2-5; D is undetermined. Between the trimmed V and J ends, which lost 5 bases and 1 base, there was a span of 8 bases. From germline, CDR1 is KGHSH and CDR2 LQKENI. The CDR3 loop spans 13 amino acids. The CDR3 here is CASSVGSQETQYF. The CDR3 bases are TGTGCCAGCTCAGTAGGATCCCAAGAGACCCAGTACTTC.

This CDR3 reads CASTRPPGLVGNTIYF. For the CDR3, the DNA is TGCGCCAGCACTCGCCCCCCAGGGTTGGTTGGAAACACCATATATTTT. V and J are TRBV23-1 and TRBJ1-3, with D possibly being TRBD1 (5 bases). TRBV23-1 is classed as an ORF, of uncertain function. The CDR3 is 16 residues long. V was clipped by 7 bases and J by 3 bases, with 19 bases between them.

The rearrangement links TRBV7-3 to TRBJ1-2; TRBD1 aligns across 9 bases. This CDR3 region has 14 residues. The V and J ends lost 5 bases and 7 bases, in that order; junction bases with no gene match: 8. Germline loops: CDR1 SGHTA, CDR2 FQGTGA. CDR3 bases: TGTGCCAGCAGCCTACAGGGGGCAAGAGGTGGCTACACCTTC. This sequence encodes CASSLQGARGGYTF.

The rearrangement uses TRBV6-1 and TRBJ1-1; D is perhaps TRBD1 (6 bases). The V end lost 0 bases, the J end lost 3 bases, and 11 bases lay between the germline ends. Looked up from germline, CDR1 is MNHNS and CDR2 is SASEGT. The CDR3 is 15 residues long. CDR3 sequence: CASSEAGTTHTEAFF. The CDR3 nucleotides read TGTGCCAGCAGTGAAGCCGGGACAACCCACACTGAAGCTTTCTTT.

This sequence joins TRBV5-1 and TRBJ2-7, with TRBD1 matching over 9 bases. The J segment lost 5 bases and the V segment lost 2 bases, leaving 2 bases of the junction unmatched. Germline V gives CDR1 SGHRS, CDR2 YFSETQ. The CDR3 spans 13 residues. CDR3 sequence reads: CASSLTGGHEQYF. CDR3 nucleotide sequence: TGCGCCAGCAGCTTAACAGGGGGCCACGAGCAGTACTTC.

The gene calls are TRBV5-6 and TRBJ1-5, with D unresolved. Germline CDR1 is SGHDT and CDR2 is YYEEEE. V shed 0 bases and J shed 0 bases, with 13 bases lying between them. The CDR3 spans 17 residues. The CDR3 sequence: CASSLAGSSDSNQPQHF. For the CDR3, the DNA is TGTGCCAGCAGCTTGGCCGGGTCCTCAGATAGCAATCAGCCCCAGCATTTT.

The CDR3 sequence is CASSLSIPYEQYF. Here the CDR3 DNA reads TGTGCCAGCAGTTTAAGTATCCCCTACGAGCAGTACTTC. The chain links TRBV27 to TRBJ2-7; unclear D gene. Germline V gene lookup returns CDR1 MNHEY and CDR2 SMNVEV (reference sequence). There are 13 residues in the CDR3. The germline V and J ends were trimmed by 2 bases and 2 bases, with 7 bases remaining between them.

This chain uses TRBV6-5 with TRBJ1-5; D ambiguous. Germline V gene lookup returns CDR1 MNHEY and CDR2 SVGAGI. The V end was cut by 6 bases, the J end by 0 bases, with 12 bases between. The CDR3 spans 15 residues. Here the CDR3 reads CASRHRHDSNQPQHF. The CDR3 nucleotides read TGTGCCAGCAGACACCGACACGATAGCAATCAGCCCCAGCATTTT.

The chain recombines TRBV27 with TRBJ1-4; maybe TRBD1 (5 bases). Germline lookup yields CDR1 MNHEY and CDR2 SMNVEV (reference sequence). The CDR3 runs 13 residues. The V and J ends lost 5 bases and 8 bases respectively, with 12 bases between them. CDR3 sequence reads: CASSGGPLEKLFF. CDR3 in DNA: TGTGCCAGCAGTGGGGGTCCTCTAGAAAAACTGTTTTTT.

To note about this clone: At one end, the junction sequence differs from germline, possibly due to a read error. The rearrangement links TRBV28 to TRBJ2-1; 7 bases agree with TRBD1. Germline lookup yields CDR1 MDHEN and CDR2 SYDVKM. This CDR3 has 15 amino acids. CDR3 amino acids: CASSPWTGTYKEQFF. CDR3 DNA: TGTGCCAGCAGTCCTTGGACAGGTACCTACAAAGAGCAGTTCTTC.